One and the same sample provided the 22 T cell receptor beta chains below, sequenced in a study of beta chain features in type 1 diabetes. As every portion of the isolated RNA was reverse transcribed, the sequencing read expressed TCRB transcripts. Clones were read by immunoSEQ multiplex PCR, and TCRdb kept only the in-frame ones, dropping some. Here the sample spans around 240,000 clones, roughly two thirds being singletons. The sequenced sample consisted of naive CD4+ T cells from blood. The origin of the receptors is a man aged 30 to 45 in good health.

The CDR3 DNA reads as TGTGCCAGCAGCTTGAGGTCGGGGCCGGAGACCCAGTACTTC. Amino acid sequence: CASSLRSGPETQYF. The chain combines TRBV5-4 with TRBJ2-5; D could derive from TRBD1 or TRBD2 (5 bases each). Per germline, CDR1 SGHNT and CDR2 YYREEE (reference sequence). Trimming cost V 1 base and J 5 bases, with 12 bases left between them. The CDR3 loop spans 14 amino acids.

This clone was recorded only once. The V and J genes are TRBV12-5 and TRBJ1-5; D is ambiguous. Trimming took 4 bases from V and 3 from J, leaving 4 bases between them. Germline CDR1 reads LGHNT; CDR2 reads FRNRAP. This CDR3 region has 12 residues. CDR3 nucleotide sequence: TGTGCTAGTGGTTGGGACAATCAGCCCCAGCATTTT. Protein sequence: CASGWDNQPQHF.

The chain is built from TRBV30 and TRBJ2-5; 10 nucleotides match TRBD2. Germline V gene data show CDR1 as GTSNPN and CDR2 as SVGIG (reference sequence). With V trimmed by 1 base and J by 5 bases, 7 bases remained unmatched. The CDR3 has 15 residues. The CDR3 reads CAWSARTSGLETQYF. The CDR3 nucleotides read TGTGCCTGGAGTGCCCGGACTAGCGGACTGGAGACCCAGTACTTC.

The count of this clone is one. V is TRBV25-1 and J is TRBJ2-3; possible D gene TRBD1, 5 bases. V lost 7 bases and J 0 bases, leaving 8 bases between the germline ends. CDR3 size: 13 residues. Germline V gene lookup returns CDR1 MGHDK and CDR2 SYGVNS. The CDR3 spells CASTTASTDTQYF. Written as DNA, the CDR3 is TGTGCCAGCACGACAGCTAGCACAGATACGCAGTATTTT. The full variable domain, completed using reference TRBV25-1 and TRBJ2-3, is EADIYQTPRYLVIGTGKKITLECSQTMGHDKMYWYQQDPGMELHLIHYSYGVNSTEKGDLSSESTVSRIRTEHFPLTLESARPSHTSQYLCASTTASTDTQYFGPGTRLTVL.

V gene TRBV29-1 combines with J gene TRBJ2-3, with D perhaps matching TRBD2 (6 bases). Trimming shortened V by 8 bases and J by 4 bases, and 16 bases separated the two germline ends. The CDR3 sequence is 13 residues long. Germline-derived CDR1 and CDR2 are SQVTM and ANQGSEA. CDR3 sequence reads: CSINLGGADTQYF. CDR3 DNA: TGCAGCATCAATTTGGGGGGTGCAGATACGCAGTATTTT.

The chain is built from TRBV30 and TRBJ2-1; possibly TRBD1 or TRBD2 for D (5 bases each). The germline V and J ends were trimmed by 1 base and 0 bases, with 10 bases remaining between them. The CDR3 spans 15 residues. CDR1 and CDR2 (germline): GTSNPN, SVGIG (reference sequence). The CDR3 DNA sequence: TGTGCCTGGAGTGGGGGGTTAAGCTCCTACAATGAGCAGTTCTTC. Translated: CAWSGGLSSYNEQFF.

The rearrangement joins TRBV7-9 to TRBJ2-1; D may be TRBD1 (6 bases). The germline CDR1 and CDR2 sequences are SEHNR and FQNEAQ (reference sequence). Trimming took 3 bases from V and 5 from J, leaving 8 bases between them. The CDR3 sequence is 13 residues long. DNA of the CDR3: TGTGCCAGCAGCTTGAGACAGGACAATGAGCAGTTCTTC. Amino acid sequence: CASSLRQDNEQFF.

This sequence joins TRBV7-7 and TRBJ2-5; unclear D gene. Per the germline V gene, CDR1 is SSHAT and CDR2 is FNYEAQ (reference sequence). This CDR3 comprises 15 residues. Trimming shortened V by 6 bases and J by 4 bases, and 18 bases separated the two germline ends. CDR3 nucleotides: TGTGCCAGCAGTCCTGCGAACACGAATCCAGAGACCCAGTACTTC. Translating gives CASSPANTNPETQYF.

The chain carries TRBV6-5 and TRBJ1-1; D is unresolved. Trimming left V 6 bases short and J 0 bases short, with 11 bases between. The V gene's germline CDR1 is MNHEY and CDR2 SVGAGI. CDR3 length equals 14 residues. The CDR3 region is CASRTRAVNTEAFF. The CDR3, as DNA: TGTGCCAGCAGGACAAGGGCAGTGAACACTGAAGCTTTCTTT.

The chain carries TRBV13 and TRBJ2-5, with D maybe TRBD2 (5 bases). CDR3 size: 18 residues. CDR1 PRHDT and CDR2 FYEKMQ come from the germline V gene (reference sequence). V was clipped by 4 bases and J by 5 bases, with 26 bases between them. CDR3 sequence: CASSYRGPVAARTETQYF. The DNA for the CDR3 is TGTGCCAGCAGCTACCGAGGGCCCGTTGCAGCAAGGACGGAGACCCAGTACTTC.

The CDR3 sequence: CASSQDYRSNQPQHF. The CDR3 nucleotides read TGCGCCAGCAGCCAAGATTACAGAAGCAATCAGCCCCAGCATTTT. The chain joins TRBV4-1 to TRBJ1-5; D not resolved. This CDR3 comprises 15 residues. The germline CDR1 and CDR2 sequences are MGHRA and YSYEKL. The V end was cut by 0 bases, the J end by 1 base, with 7 bases between.

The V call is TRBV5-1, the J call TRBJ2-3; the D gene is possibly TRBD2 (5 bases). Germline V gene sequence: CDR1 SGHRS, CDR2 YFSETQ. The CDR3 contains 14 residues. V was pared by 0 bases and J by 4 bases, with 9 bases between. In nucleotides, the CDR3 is TGCGCCAGCAGCTTGGCTAGCTCGGCAGATACGCAGTATTTT. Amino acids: CASSLASSADTQYF.

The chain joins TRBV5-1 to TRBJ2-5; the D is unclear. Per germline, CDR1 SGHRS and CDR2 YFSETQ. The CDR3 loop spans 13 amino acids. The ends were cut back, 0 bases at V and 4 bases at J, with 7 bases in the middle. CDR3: CASSLERRETQYF. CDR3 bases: TGCGCCAGCAGCTTGGAGCGAAGAGAGACCCAGTACTTC.

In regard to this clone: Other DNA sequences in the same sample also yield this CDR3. In DNA form, the CDR3 reads TGTGCCTGGAGAGGACAGGGTTACACTGAAGCTTTCTTT. Translation: CAWRGQGYTEAFF. The J gene is TRBJ1-1, the V gene TRBV30, with TRBD1 matching over 8 bases. The CDR3 runs 13 residues. Looked up from germline, CDR1 is GTSNPN and CDR2 is SVGIG (reference sequence). Losses at the gene ends were 3 bases for V and 3 bases for J; bases not matched to a gene: 3.

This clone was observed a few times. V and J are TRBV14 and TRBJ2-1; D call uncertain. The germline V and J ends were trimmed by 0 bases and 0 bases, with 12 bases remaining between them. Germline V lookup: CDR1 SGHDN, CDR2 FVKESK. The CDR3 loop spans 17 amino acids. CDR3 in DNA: TGTGCCAGCAGCCAAGATCTAGGCCTTAGCTCCTACAATGAGCAGTTCTTC. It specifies CASSQDLGLSSYNEQFF. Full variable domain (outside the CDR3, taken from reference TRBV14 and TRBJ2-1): EAGVTQFPSHSVIEKGQTVTLRCDPISGHDNLYWYRRVMGKEIKFLLHFVKESKQDESGMPNNRFLAERTGGTYSTLKVQPAELEDSGVYFCASSQDLGLSSYNEQFFGPGTRLTVL.

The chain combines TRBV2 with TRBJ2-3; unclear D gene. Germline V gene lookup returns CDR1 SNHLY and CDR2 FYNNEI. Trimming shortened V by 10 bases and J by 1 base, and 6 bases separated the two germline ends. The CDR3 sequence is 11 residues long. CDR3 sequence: CATSGTDTQYF. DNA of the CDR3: TGTGCCACTTCGGGCACAGATACGCAGTATTTT.

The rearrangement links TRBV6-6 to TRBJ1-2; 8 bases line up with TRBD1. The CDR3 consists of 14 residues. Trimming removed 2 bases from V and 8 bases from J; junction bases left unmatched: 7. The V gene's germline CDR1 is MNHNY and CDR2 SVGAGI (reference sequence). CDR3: CASSYLQGAWGYTF. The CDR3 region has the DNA TGTGCCAGCAGTTACCTTCAGGGGGCTTGGGGCTACACCTTC.

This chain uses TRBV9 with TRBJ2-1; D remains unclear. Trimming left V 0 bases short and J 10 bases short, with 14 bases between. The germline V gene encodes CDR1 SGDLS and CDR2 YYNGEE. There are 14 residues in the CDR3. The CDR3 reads CASSVEGSLAEQFF. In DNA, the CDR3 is TGTGCCAGCAGCGTAGAGGGCTCGTTAGCAGAGCAGTTCTTC. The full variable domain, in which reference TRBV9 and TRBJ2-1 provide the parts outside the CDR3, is DSGVTQTPKHLITATGQRVTLRCSPRSGDLSVYWYQQSLDQGLQFLIQYYNGEERAKGNILERFSAQQFPDLHSELNLSSLELGDSALYFCASSVEGSLAEQFFGPGTRLTVL.

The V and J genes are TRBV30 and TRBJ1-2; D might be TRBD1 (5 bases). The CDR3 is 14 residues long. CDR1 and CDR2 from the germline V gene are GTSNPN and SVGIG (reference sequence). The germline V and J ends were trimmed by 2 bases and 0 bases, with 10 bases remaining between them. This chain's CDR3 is CAWSQGAPNYGYTF. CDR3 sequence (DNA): TGTGCCTGGAGTCAAGGGGCCCCTAACTATGGCTACACCTTC.

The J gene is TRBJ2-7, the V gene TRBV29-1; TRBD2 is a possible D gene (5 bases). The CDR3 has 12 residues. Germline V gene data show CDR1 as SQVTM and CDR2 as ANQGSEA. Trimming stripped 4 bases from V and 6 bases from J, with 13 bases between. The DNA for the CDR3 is TGCAGCGTTGGTAATAGCGCACTCGAGCAGTACTTC. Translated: CSVGNSALEQYF.

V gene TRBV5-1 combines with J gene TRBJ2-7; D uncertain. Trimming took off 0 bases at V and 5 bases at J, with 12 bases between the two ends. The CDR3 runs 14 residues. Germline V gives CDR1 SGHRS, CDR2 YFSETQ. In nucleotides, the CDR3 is TGCGCCAGCAGCTTGGCCGCAGGCACGGACGAGCAGTACTTC. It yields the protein CASSLAAGTDEQYF.

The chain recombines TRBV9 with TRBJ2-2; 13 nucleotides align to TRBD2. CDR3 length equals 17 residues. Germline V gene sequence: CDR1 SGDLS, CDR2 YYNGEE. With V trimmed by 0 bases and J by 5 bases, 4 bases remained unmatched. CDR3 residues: CASSVGLAGGITGELFF. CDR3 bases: TGTGCCAGCAGCGTAGGACTAGCGGGAGGAATAACCGGGGAGCTGTTTTTT.